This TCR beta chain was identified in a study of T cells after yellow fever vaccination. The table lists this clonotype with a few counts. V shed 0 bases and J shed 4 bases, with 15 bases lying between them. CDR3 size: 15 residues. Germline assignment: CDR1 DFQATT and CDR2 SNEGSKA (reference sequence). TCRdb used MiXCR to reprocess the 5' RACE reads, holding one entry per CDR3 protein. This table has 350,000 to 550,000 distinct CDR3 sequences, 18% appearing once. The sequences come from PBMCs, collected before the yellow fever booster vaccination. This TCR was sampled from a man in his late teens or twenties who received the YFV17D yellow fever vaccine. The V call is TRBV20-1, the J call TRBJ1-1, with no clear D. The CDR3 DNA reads TGCAGTGCTAGAGATGACTTGGGCGTGATCACTGAAGCTTTCTTT. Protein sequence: CSARDDLGVITEAFF.